In its sample, the clone carrying this T cell receptor (beta chain) was seen a few times. Antigen specificity is unknown. The CDR3 has 14 amino acids. V gave up 5 bases and J gave up 3 bases, with 11 bases separating them. The V gene's germline CDR1 is SGDLS and CDR2 YYNGEE. This record belongs to a study of CD4 T cells in relation to SARS-CoV-2 and coronaviruses. General study results and limits: About 65% of donors had memory CD4+ clonotypes crossrecognizing SARS-CoV-2 and common cold coronavirus spike.

TCRdb keeps only in-frame clones here, not all; method: immunoSEQ multiplex PCR. Of 24,000 or so clones in the sample, under 80% were seen once. CD4+ T cells from unexposed donors were obtained before the COVID-19 pandemic (2011-2018). The cells were cultured for under 13 days before CD4+ T cells were isolated. Sequencing was carried out using CD4+ T cells from PBMCs, cultured in vitro. This TCR was recovered from a human donor in good health. V and J are TRBV9 and TRBJ1-4; a possible D gene is TRBD1 (5 bases). CDR3 in amino acids: CASSAGFSNEKLFF. The CDR3 bases are TGTGCCAGCAGTGCAGGGTTTTCTAATGAAAAACTGTTTTTT.